The 31 T cell receptor beta chains given below trace back to one sample, sequenced in a study of shared clonotypes between healthy human individuals (TCRdb year 2020). The library was made by the immunoSEQ multiplex PCR assay. This is the immuneACCESS table as TCRdb keeps it, with only in-frame sequences that have V and J called. A part of the clones is gone; compared with another copy, unresolved V genes explain less than half, and the rest is unexplained. This sample lists 730,000 or so clones; about two thirds were detected once. Of the sample, about 1.8% is held by the ten largest clones. Sequences were obtained from memory CD4+ T cells sorted from blood. The cell subset or site label corresponds to: CD45RA-negative fraction. The receptors come from a woman in her twenties or thirties in good health.

The chain employs TRBV28 and TRBJ1-6, with 11 bases identical to TRBD1. Unmatched junction bases numbered 4, after V lost 4 bases and J lost 8 bases. Germline V gene sequence: CDR1 MDHEN, CDR2 SYDVKM. This CDR3 region has 15 residues. The CDR3 spells CASSSRTGGYSPLHF. As DNA, the CDR3 is TGTGCCAGCAGTTCCCGGACAGGGGGCTATTCACCCCTCCACTTT.

The chain recombines TRBV18 with TRBJ1-2; 12 bases are shared with TRBD1. With 0 bases clipped from V and 6 bases from J, the junction kept 5 bases outside the gene matches. Germline V lookup: CDR1 KGHSH, CDR2 LQKENI. The CDR3 has 16 amino acids. The CDR3, as DNA: TGTGCCAGCTCACCACCGGGGACAGGGGGCGTTGATGGCTACACCTTC. This sequence encodes CASSPPGTGGVDGYTF.

The V call is TRBV2, the J call TRBJ2-1; D possibly corresponds to TRBD2 (6 bases). The CDR3 runs 12 residues. Trimming removed 8 bases from V and 8 bases from J, with 13 bases in between. CDR1 is SNHLY and CDR2 is FYNNEI in the germline V gene. The CDR3 loop is CASSGESHEQFF. The CDR3 bases are TGTGCCAGCTCGGGGGAGTCCCATGAGCAGTTCTTC.

The chain combines TRBV12-2 with TRBJ1-1. TRBV12-2 is assigned pseudogene status. The CDR3 extends over 12 amino acids. The CDR3 is CASRRVPEASFF. CDR3 DNA: TGTGCAAGTCGCCGGGTCCCGGAGGCTTCTTTCTTT.

The chain uses TRBV7-9 and TRBJ2-3; D possibly corresponds to TRBD1 (6 bases). V dropped 6 bases and J dropped 3 bases, with 13 bases sitting between them. CDR1 and CDR2 from the germline V gene are SEHNR and FQNEAQ (reference sequence). CDR3 length: 14 residues. The CDR3 DNA follows: TGTGCCAGCAGACACAAACAGGGAACAGATACGCAGTATTTT. It encodes CASRHKQGTDTQYF.

J is TRBJ2-1 and V is TRBV19; 10 bases line up with TRBD1. The CDR3 is made up of 15 amino acids. Germline V gives CDR1 LNHDA, CDR2 SQIVND (reference sequence). J lost 6 bases, V lost 2 bases, and 4 bases had no gene match. This CDR3 is CASSIRTGGINEQFF. The CDR3 DNA is TGTGCCAGTAGTATAAGGACAGGGGGGATCAATGAGCAGTTCTTC.

This chain joins TRBV23-1 and TRBJ2-5; 7 nucleotides agree with TRBD1. TRBV23-1 qualifies as an ORF whose function is uncertain. The CDR3 has 13 amino acids. With 6 bases clipped from V and 6 bases from J, the junction kept 7 bases outside the gene matches. The CDR3 DNA follows: TGCGCCAGCAGAGACGGGACAGTACAGACCCAGTACTTC. Its protein product is CASRDGTVQTQYF.

This clone was detected a few times. This sequence joins TRBV27 and TRBJ1-3, with D possibly being TRBD1 (6 bases). Germline V gene lookup returns CDR1 MNHEY and CDR2 SMNVEV (reference sequence). V lost 6 bases and J lost 2, with 11 bases in between. CDR3 length equals 14 residues. CDR3 in amino acids: CASSPDSTGNTIYF. The CDR3 DNA is TGTGCCAGCAGCCCGGACAGTACTGGAAACACCATATATTTT.

The chain carries TRBV5-1 and TRBJ2-3, with 10 bases matching TRBD2. The CDR3 is 14 amino acids. With V trimmed by 5 bases and J by 5 bases, 5 bases remained unmatched. Germline loops: CDR1 SGHRS, CDR2 YFSETQ. The DNA of the CDR3 is TGCGCCAGCAGAACTAGCGGGATGGGAGATACGCAGTATTTT. Its protein is CASRTSGMGDTQYF.

In its sample, this clone was seen many times. The V call is TRBV7-9, the J call TRBJ2-2; D is uncertain. This CDR3 has 14 amino acids. Germline loops: CDR1 SEHNR, CDR2 FQNEAQ (reference sequence). V was clipped by 1 base and J by 5 bases, with 8 bases between them. In nucleotides, the CDR3 is TGTGCCAGCAGCTTAGATAGGCGGACCGGGGAGCTGTTTTTT. Translating gives CASSLDRRTGELFF.

The CDR3 spells CASSSSLGSGSAEAFF. CDR3 nucleotides: TGCGCCAGCAGCTCCTCCTTAGGGTCAGGATCCGCTGAAGCTTTCTTT. The V and J genes are TRBV5-1 and TRBJ1-1; unclear D gene. Germline CDR1 and CDR2: SGHRS and YFSETQ. This CDR3 comprises 16 residues. Trimming removed 3 bases from V and 6 bases from J, with 21 bases in between.

The gene calls are TRBV7-8 and TRBJ2-2; 10 bases are shared with TRBD2. Germline CDR1 SGHVS, CDR2 FQNEAQ. The CDR3 extends over 16 amino acids. Trimming at V came to 2 bases and at J to 4 bases, leaving 4 bases not matched to a gene. DNA for the CDR3: TGTGCCAGCAGCTTAAGTATAGCGGGAGGCACCGGGGAGCTGTTTTTT. Protein product: CASSLSIAGGTGELFF.

This chain connects TRBV29-1 to TRBJ1-1; D may be TRBD1 (5 bases). Germline CDR1 SQVTM, CDR2 ANQGSEA. V lost 2 bases to trimming and J lost 1 base, with 8 bases between them. The length of the CDR3 is 13 residues. The CDR3 sequence: CSVEPTGNTEAFF. The CDR3 DNA sequence: TGCAGCGTTGAACCTACAGGGAACACTGAAGCTTTCTTT.

This chain uses TRBV4-2 with TRBJ1-1, with D possibly matching TRBD1 (6 bases). Germline V gene data show CDR1 as LGHNA and CDR2 as YNFKEQ. The CDR3 is 16 amino acids. Trimming stripped 9 bases from V and 0 bases from J, with 20 bases between. Here the CDR3 DNA reads TGTGCCAGTAATCGTCGGACAGCCGGGATGAACACTGAAGCTTTCTTT. Encoded protein: CASNRRTAGMNTEAFF.

The chain recombines TRBV18 with TRBJ2-7; unclear D gene. CDR1 and CDR2 from the germline V gene are KGHSH and LQKENI. Trimming pared 2 bases from V and 5 bases from J, leaving 7 bases between. The CDR3 is 12 amino acids. This chain's CDR3 is CASSPGKHEQYF. In DNA form, the CDR3 reads TGTGCCAGCTCACCAGGGAAGCACGAGCAGTACTTC.

As concerns this clone: Other DNA sequences in this sample translate to the same CDR3. The CDR3 sequence: CAWRANQETQYF. The CDR3 nucleotides are TGTGCCTGGAGGGCGAACCAAGAGACCCAGTACTTC. The rearrangement links TRBV30 to TRBJ2-5; D remains ambiguous. This CDR3 comprises 12 residues. Germline CDR1 GTSNPN, CDR2 SVGIG (reference sequence). Trimming left V 3 bases short and J 0 bases short, with 5 bases between.

DNA of the CDR3: TGTGCCAGCAGTGAGACAGGGAGGGCGCCCCAGCATTTT. Its protein product is CASSETGRAPQHF. V is TRBV6-1 and J is TRBJ1-5; 7 bases match TRBD1. The CDR3 has 13 residues. CDR1 and CDR2 from the germline V gene are MNHNS and SASEGT. Trimming removed 3 bases from V and 9 bases from J; junction bases left unmatched: 5.

The CDR3 nucleotides read TGTGCCAGCAGCTTGTGGAACGGGTTTAGATCCACAGATACGCAGTATTTT. It encodes CASSLWNGFRSTDTQYF. This chain uses TRBV5-4 with TRBJ2-3; the D is unclear. The CDR3 is 17 residues long. Germline loops: CDR1 SGHNT, CDR2 YYREEE (reference sequence). V lost 1 base, J lost 2 bases, and 17 bases lay in between. Looking up the rest from reference TRBV5-4 and TRBJ2-3 gives the full variable domain: ETGVTQSPTHLIKTRGQQVTLRCSSQSGHNTVSWYQQALGQGPQFIFQYYREEENGRGNFPPRFSGLQFPNYSSELNVNALELDDSALYLCASSLWNGFRSTDTQYFGPGTRLTVL.

V and J are TRBV30 and TRBJ2-3; 9 nucleotides align to TRBD1. The CDR3 extends over 13 amino acids. The germline CDR1 and CDR2 sequences are GTSNPN and SVGIG (reference sequence). V lost 3 bases to trimming and J lost 8 bases; unmatched junction nucleotides: 6. CDR3 nucleotide sequence: TGTGCCTGGAGGTTGACAGGGGGTTCTACGCAGTATTTT. Amino acids: CAWRLTGGSTQYF.

The rearrangement joins TRBV21-1 to TRBJ2-7; the table's TRBD1 call for D was not verified on the DNA. TRBV21-1 corresponds to a pseudogene. The CDR3 is 12 residues long. This CDR3 reads CASVNREYEQYF. The CDR3 DNA sequence: TGTGCCAGCGTAAACAGGGAATACGAGCAGTACTTC.

The chain combines TRBV2 with TRBJ1-5, with D perhaps TRBD1 (6 bases). This CDR3 is 15 amino acids long. CDR1 and CDR2 (germline): SNHLY, FYNNEI. Trimming cost V 6 bases and J 0 bases, with 12 bases left between them. The CDR3 nucleotides read TGTGCCAGCAGGGGGGGGCGCTATAGCAATCAGCCCCAGCATTTT. Translating gives CASRGGRYSNQPQHF.

The genes are TRBV11-3 and TRBJ2-5; perhaps TRBD1 as D (6 bases). Germline CDR1 reads SGHNT; CDR2 reads YENEEA. The V end lost 5 bases, the J end lost 2 bases, and 9 bases lay between the germline ends. The CDR3 sequence is 13 residues long. The CDR3 region has the DNA TGTGCCAGCAGCGAAGGACAGCAAGAGACCCAGTACTTC. Translated: CASSEGQQETQYF.

In nucleotides, the CDR3 is TGTGCCAGCAGTTTAGCGGCGACGAGCAATCAGCCCCAGCATTTT. Its protein product is CASSLAATSNQPQHF. The chain links TRBV28 to TRBJ1-5; no reliable D call. V was cut by 2 bases and J by 1 base, with 9 bases left in between. The CDR3 is 15 residues long. The germline gives CDR1 MDHEN, CDR2 SYDVKM.

This chain links TRBV5-6 with TRBJ2-3; no firm D call. CDR1 is SGHDT, CDR2 YYEEEE, per germline. The CDR3 runs 14 residues. V was pared by 2 bases and J by 6 bases, with 13 bases between. For the CDR3, the DNA is TGTGCCAGCAGCTTTAGGAGTAATCGGGATACGCAGTATTTT. It is translated as CASSFRSNRDTQYF. Together with reference TRBV5-6 and TRBJ2-3, the CDR3 gives the full variable domain: DAGVTQSPTHLIKTRGQQVTLRCSPKSGHDTVSWYQQALGQGPQFIFQYYEEEERQRGNFPDRFSGHQFPNYSSELNVNALLLGDSALYLCASSFRSNRDTQYFGPGTRLTVL.

The table lists this clone with a few counts. This chain joins TRBV2 and TRBJ1-5; D gene unclear. CDR3 length: 15 amino acids. Germline CDR1 is SNHLY and CDR2 is FYNNEI. V lost 1 base and J 9 bases, leaving 16 bases between the germline ends. The CDR3 DNA is TGTGCCAGCAGTGAAGAGGGAGGTAAGGCTCGGCCCCAGCATTTT. Protein product: CASSEEGGKARPQHF. Full variable domain (missing parts from reference TRBV2 and TRBJ1-5): EPEVTQTPSHQVTQMGQEVILRCVPISNHLYFYWYRQILGQKVEFLVSFYNNEISEKSEIFDDQFSVERPDGSNFTLKIRSTKLEDSAMYFCASSEEGGKARPQHFGDGTRLSIL.

The V call is TRBV28, the J call TRBJ1-5; D call uncertain. The CDR3 runs 15 residues. The V and J ends lost 6 bases and 3 bases respectively, with 15 bases between them. In germline, CDR1 is MDHEN, CDR2 SYDVKM. DNA of the CDR3: TGTGCCAGCAGGACCCCCGACAAATTCAATCAGCCCCAGCATTTT. As protein: CASRTPDKFNQPQHF.

The chain joins TRBV7-2 to TRBJ2-7; D remains unclear. From germline, CDR1 is SGHTA and CDR2 FQGNSA. The CDR3 is 13 amino acids. Trimming left V 5 bases short and J 7 bases short, with 15 bases between. The CDR3 is CASSAPSSLEQYF. CDR3 bases: TGTGCCAGCAGCGCCCCCTCCTCGTTAGAGCAGTACTTC.

The chain carries TRBV4-1 and TRBJ2-1; 13 nucleotides match TRBD2. Trimming cost V 8 bases and J 4 bases; bases outside gene matches: 2. The CDR3 length is 14 residues. Per the germline V gene, CDR1 is MGHRA and CDR2 is YSYEKL. Here the CDR3 reads CASSGLAGYNEQFF. CDR3 nucleotides: TGCGCCAGCTCGGGACTAGCGGGATACAATGAGCAGTTCTTC.

This clone was recorded once. The chain joins TRBV4-1 to TRBJ2-3; 9 nucleotides match TRBD2. V dropped 5 bases and J dropped 4; count of bases not matched to a gene: 10. Germline V lookup: CDR1 MGHRA, CDR2 YSYEKL. The CDR3 spans 16 residues. CDR3 sequence: CASSFLAGMGPDTQYF. CDR3 DNA: TGCGCCAGCAGCTTCCTAGCGGGGATGGGCCCAGATACGCAGTATTTT.

This clone has more than one count but fewer than ten. The chain has TRBV6-5 and TRBJ2-7, with D perhaps TRBD2 (6 bases). The germline gives CDR1 MNHEY, CDR2 SVGAGI. This CDR3 comprises 15 residues. V lost 0 bases and J lost 4, with 13 bases in between. CDR3 sequence reads: CASSYSRAEGYEQYF. The DNA for the CDR3 is TGTGCCAGCAGTTACTCGAGAGCGGAGGGGTACGAGCAGTACTTC.

Notes on this clone: It may be a read error: a sequence one base away is much more abundant. V and J are TRBV5-8 and TRBJ2-5; tentatively, D is TRBD2 (5 bases). The CDR3 totals 14 residues. Per the germline V gene, CDR1 is SGHTS and CDR2 is YDEGEE. DNA for the CDR3: TGTGCCGGCAGCTTGGTGGGAGCGGACGAGACCCAGTACTTC. It translates to CAGSLVGADETQYF.